This T cell receptor (beta chain) was recorded in a study of blood T cell repertoires in COVID-19. Turning to the study itself: Sites across the United States, Italy and Spain contributed samples from acute and convalescent COVID-19.

The V gene lost 4 bases and the J gene lost 0 bases, with 10 bases spanning the gap. This CDR3 is 15 amino acids long. The germline CDR1 and CDR2 sequences are SGHKS and YYEKEE (reference sequence). Profiled with immunoSEQ multiplex PCR; TCRdb holds only in-frame clones, not every one. The top ten hold approximately 12% of the sample, which has around 180,000 clones, around 80% seen once. J is TRBJ1-4 and V is TRBV5-5; D is undetermined. This TCR was recovered from a middle-aged man who had recovered from COVID-19. The material sequenced was PBMCs or T cells enriched from blood (not recorded which). CDR3 sequence: CASSILAATNEKLFF. DNA for the CDR3: TGTGCCAGCAGCATACTAGCTGCAACTAATGAAAAACTGTTTTTT.